The 2 T cell receptor beta chains listed next were all sequenced from one sample in a study of shared clonotypes between healthy human individuals. CD8 cells regarded as naive lacked CD45RO, were positively chosen for CCR7, and omitted terminally differentiated effector memory CD45RA+ cells. Here immunoSEQ multiplex PCR was the method, and the copy in TCRdb shows in-frame clones only, minus some. The sample has around 2,000,000 clones, approximately 94% seen once. The specimen was naive CD8+ T cells sorted from blood. All receptors derive from a man younger than 30 in good health.

J is TRBJ2-7 and V is TRBV5-1; D is possibly TRBD2 (6 bases). Germline V gene sequence: CDR1 SGHRS, CDR2 YFSETQ. V lost 7 bases and J lost 3, with 20 bases in between. The CDR3 covers 15 residues. The chain's CDR3 is CASRPTGLPDYEQYF. CDR3 bases: TGCGCCAGCCGGCCTACGGGACTCCCTGACTACGAGCAGTACTTC. Looking up the rest from reference TRBV5-1 and TRBJ2-7 gives the full variable domain: KAGVTQTPRYLIKTRGQQVTLSCSPISGHRSVSWYQQTPGQGLQFLFEYFSETQRNKGNFPGRFSGRQFSNSRSEMNVSTLELGDSALYLCASRPTGLPDYEQYFGPGTRLTVT.

This clone occurred a few times. Additional DNA sequences in this sample encode the identical CDR3. CDR3 DNA sequence: TGTGCCTGGAAAATGAACACTGAAGCTTTCTTT. This gives the protein CAWKMNTEAFF. The chain couples TRBV30 to TRBJ1-1; D call uncertain. This CDR3 spans 11 amino acids. Between the trimmed V and J ends, which lost 4 bases and 0 bases, there was a span of 3 bases. Germline assignment: CDR1 GTSNPN and CDR2 SVGIG (reference sequence).